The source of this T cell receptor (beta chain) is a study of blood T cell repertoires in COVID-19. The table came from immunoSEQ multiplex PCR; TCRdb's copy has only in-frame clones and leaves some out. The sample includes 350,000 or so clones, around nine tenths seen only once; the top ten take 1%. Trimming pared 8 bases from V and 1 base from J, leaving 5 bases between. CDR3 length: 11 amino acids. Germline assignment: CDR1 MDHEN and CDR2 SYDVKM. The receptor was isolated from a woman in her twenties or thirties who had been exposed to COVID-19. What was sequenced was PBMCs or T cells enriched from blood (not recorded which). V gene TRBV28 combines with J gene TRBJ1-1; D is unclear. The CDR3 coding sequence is TGTGCCAGCCGGGAGAACACTGAAGCTTTCTTT. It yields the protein CASRENTEAFF.